This TCR beta chain was sequenced in a study of cytomegalovirus exposure and HLA in healthy donors (dated by TCRdb to 2016 to 2017). Background for the entire study: According to a later analysis, one platform produced both the roughly 110 validation repertoires and the roughly 650 repertoires of the first cohort. The study was designed to test whether signatures of past pathogen exposure could be identified by cataloging public T cell receptors. In addition to the first cohort of approximately 670 subjects, a separate validation cohort of over 90 different subjects was used. The study combined high-throughput TCR immunosequencing, statistical association of individual TCRs with disease status, and machine learning to predict cytomegalovirus infection status.

Broader findings and caveats from the paper: According to the authors, the approach could potentially be generalized to other disease states and immunological phenotypes. A later analysis had no HLA typing for the validation cohort, so co-occurrence there was scored across all 110 or so repertoires. A total of fewer than 200 TCR beta chains were listed by the study as associated with cytomegalovirus. In vitro tests confirmed that a few of the cytomegalovirus-associated TCR beta chains recognize cytomegalovirus antigens. A later analysis found that TCRs clustered in the first cohort also tended to co-occur in the 120 or so validation repertoires, with 94% of cluster scores above 0. Cytomegalovirus status was reported to be diagnosed by the classifier with high specificity and sensitivity in both the original and validation cohorts. Across donors, most TCR sequences were observed very rarely, whereas some public TCRs were present in many individuals.

The method was the immunoSEQ multiplex PCR assay. The study's processing was this. A statistical classification framework was built for diagnosing cytomegalovirus status from the catalog of TCR beta chain sequences. Drawn from immuneACCESS, this table holds only the in-frame rearrangements with V and J called that TCRdb kept. Clones are partly lost; checked studies trace under half to an unresolved V gene and leave the rest unexplained. V and J calls and clone size are copied from that table; D and trimming were computed from the DNA. In all, the sample holds about 140,000 clones, and approximately 87% of those were seen once. The ten largest make up nearly 3% of the sample. Trimming accounts for 4 bases at V and 2 bases at J, while the number of junction bases matched to no gene is 3. The CDR3 measures 14 amino acids from cysteine to phenylalanine. Only the CDR3 DNA stays, 42 bases, in frame from base 1. Reading the germline V gene gives CDR1 MNHEY and CDR2 SVGAGI.

Donors formed part of the validation cohort, which comprised some 120 subjects and was distinct from the first cohort of under 850 subjects. A remark on this clone: The target of this receptor is not known. Base qualities are not recorded, but no much larger clone differs from it by a single base.

Sequencing used PBMCs. The clonotype originates from a man aged 18 to 29 in good health and CMV-seronegative. The V and J segments used are TRBV6-5 and TRBJ2-7; TRBD1 matches 9 bases in the middle. The bases read TGTGCCAGCAGTTTGGGACAGGGAACCTACGAGCAGTACTTC. Translation gives CASSLGQGTYEQYF.